This passage covers 11 T cell receptor beta chains from one sample sequenced in a study of cytomegalovirus exposure and HLA in healthy donors. Both 60 Vbeta primers and 13 Jbeta primers went into the PCR. Sequenced by immunoSEQ multiplex PCR; TCRdb stores in-frame clones only, minus some. The data contain under 200,000 clones, 80% to 85% of them singletons. The sample taken for sequencing was PBMCs. These receptors were taken from a girl aged 2-15 years in good health and CMV-seropositive.

CDR3 loop: CASSDTGGGYGYTF. For the CDR3, the DNA is TGTGCCAGCAGTGACACAGGGGGCGGCTATGGCTACACCTTC. The J gene is TRBJ1-2, the V gene TRBV6-1; 9 positions agree with TRBD1. The CDR3 loop spans 14 amino acids. The junction had 3 bases not matched to a gene; V was cut back by 3 bases and J by 4 bases. Per the germline V gene, CDR1 is MNHNS and CDR2 is SASEGT.

Here the CDR3 reads CASSYSSVGLGQYF. CDR3 nucleotide sequence: TGTGCCAGCAGTTACTCGAGTGTGGGCCTCGGGCAGTACTTC. V usage is TRBV6-5 and J usage is TRBJ2-7; D not resolved. The CDR3 consists of 14 residues. Germline loops: CDR1 MNHEY, CDR2 SVGAGI. Trimming removed 0 bases from V and 9 bases from J, with 15 bases in between.

The chain uses TRBV28 and TRBJ1-3; D remains ambiguous. CDR3 length: 15 amino acids. Deletions cut 6 bases from V and 1 base from J, with 13 bases between. Germline values: CDR1 MDHEN, CDR2 SYDVKM. This CDR3 reads CASSTGLLSGNTIYF. The CDR3 nucleotides read TGTGCCAGCAGCACCGGACTACTTTCTGGAAACACCATATATTTT.

This chain links TRBV7-6 with TRBJ1-1, with D uncertain. Deletions cut 2 bases from V and 0 bases from J, with 4 bases between. Germline lookup yields CDR1 SGHVS and CDR2 FNYEAQ. The CDR3 contains 13 residues. The CDR3 bases are TGTGCCAGCAGCTTATCGGTGAACACTGAAGCTTTCTTT. This encodes CASSLSVNTEAFF.

Only one count was recorded for this clone. The V call is TRBV19, the J call TRBJ1-5, with a tentative D call TRBD1 (6 bases). Per germline, CDR1 LNHDA and CDR2 SQIVND (reference sequence). There are 17 residues in the CDR3. Trimming removed 1 base from V and 7 bases from J, with 20 bases in between. CDR3 sequence (DNA): TGTGCCAGTAGTATAGGCTTTTTGGGGGCGCCGGGGCAGCCCCAGCATTTT. Translated: CASSIGFLGAPGQPQHF.

This clone was seen a single time. The chain couples TRBV4-1 to TRBJ1-5; 8 bases agree with TRBD1. The CDR3 has 15 residues. The germline V gene has CDR1 MGHRA and CDR2 YSYEKL. V lost 4 bases to trimming and J lost 7 bases; unmatched junction nucleotides: 9. CDR3 coding DNA: TGCGCCAGCAGCCTCCGGACAGGGAAGATCCAGCCCCAGCATTTT. It codes for CASSLRTGKIQPQHF.

This chain uses TRBV15 with TRBJ1-6; no clear D gene. The V end lost 0 bases, the J end lost 10 bases, and 13 bases lay between the germline ends. Germline CDR1 and CDR2: LNHNV and YYDKDF (reference sequence). CDR3 size: 15 residues. The CDR3 nucleotides are TGTGCCACCAGCAGAGAACCCTCCGGGGAATCACCCCTCCACTTT. Translating it yields CATSREPSGESPLHF.

V is TRBV27 and J is TRBJ2-2; 10 bases are shared with TRBD2. The CDR3 extends over 17 amino acids. Germline V gives CDR1 MNHEY, CDR2 SMNVEV (reference sequence). Unmatched junction bases numbered 3, after V lost 0 bases and J lost 2 bases. The CDR3 nucleotides are TGTGCCAGCAGTTTATCCGCTAGCGGGAGAAACACCGGGGAGCTGTTTTTT. Translating gives CASSLSASGRNTGELFF.

V usage is TRBV4-1 and J usage is TRBJ1-2, with unresolved D. V gave up 1 base and J gave up 8 bases, with 11 bases separating them. This CDR3 comprises 13 residues. Germline CDR1 and CDR2: MGHRA and YSYEKL. Here the CDR3 reads CASSQAAGGGYTF. The CDR3 nucleotides are TGCGCCAGCAGCCAAGCGGCCGGCGGCGGCTACACCTTC.

The chain carries TRBV28 and TRBJ2-3, with TRBD2 matching over 12 bases. This CDR3 is built from 16 residues. In germline, CDR1 is MDHEN, CDR2 SYDVKM. The V gene end was trimmed by 6 bases and the J gene end by 4 bases; junction bases not matched to a gene: 8. The CDR3 protein is CASRETSGRPPDTQYF. The CDR3 DNA reads as TGTGCCAGCAGGGAAACTAGCGGGAGGCCCCCAGATACGCAGTATTTT.

The CDR3 here is CSVAPYLNYNEQFF. The CDR3 region has the DNA TGCAGCGTTGCTCCGTACCTAAACTACAATGAGCAGTTCTTC. The chain links TRBV29-1 to TRBJ2-1; D is ambiguous. Between the trimmed V and J ends, which lost 4 bases and 3 bases, there was a span of 13 bases. The CDR3 sequence is 14 residues long. Germline CDR1 is SQVTM and CDR2 is ANQGSEA.